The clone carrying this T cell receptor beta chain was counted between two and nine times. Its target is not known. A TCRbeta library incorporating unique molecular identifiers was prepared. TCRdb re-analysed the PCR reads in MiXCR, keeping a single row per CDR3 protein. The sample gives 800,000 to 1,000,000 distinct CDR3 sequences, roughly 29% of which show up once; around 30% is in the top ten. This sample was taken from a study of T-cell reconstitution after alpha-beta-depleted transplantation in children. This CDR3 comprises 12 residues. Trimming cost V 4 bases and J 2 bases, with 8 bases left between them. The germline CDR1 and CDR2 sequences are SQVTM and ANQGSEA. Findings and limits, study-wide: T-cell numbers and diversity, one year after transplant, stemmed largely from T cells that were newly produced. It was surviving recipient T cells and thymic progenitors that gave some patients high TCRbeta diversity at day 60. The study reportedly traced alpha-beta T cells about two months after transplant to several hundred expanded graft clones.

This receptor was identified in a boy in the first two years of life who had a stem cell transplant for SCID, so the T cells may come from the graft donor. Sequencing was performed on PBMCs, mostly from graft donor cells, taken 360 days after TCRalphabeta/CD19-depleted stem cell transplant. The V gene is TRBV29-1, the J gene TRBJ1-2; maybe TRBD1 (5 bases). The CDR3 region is CSVGGQNYGYTF. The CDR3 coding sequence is TGCAGCGTTGGGGGCCAGAACTATGGCTACACCTTC.